One and the same sample provided the 28 T cell receptor beta chains below, sequenced in a study of a mutant IDH1 vaccine in newly diagnosed glioma. These TCRs' antigens remain unknown. Only in-frame clones appear in the TCRdb table, and some are missing; sequencing was by immunoSEQ multiplex PCR. The repertoire holds approximately 60,000 clones, with around four fifths as singletons. Stated time point: week 47, end of study. The study gave 300 ug of mutant IDH1 20-mer peptide per vaccine dose, with topical imiquimod. The sample in question was PBMCs, obtained from a glioma patient whose treatment included an IDH1 peptide vaccine. Receptors were obtained from a woman aged 45-65 years with glioma.

The V and J genes are TRBV19 and TRBJ1-6; D call uncertain. Germline assignment: CDR1 LNHDA and CDR2 SQIVND (reference sequence). The ends were cut back, 7 bases at V and 0 bases at J, with 13 bases in the middle. CDR3 size: 16 residues. This CDR3 reads CASKEEGSSYNSPLHF. Written as DNA, the CDR3 is TGTGCCAGTAAGGAAGAAGGGAGCTCCTATAATTCACCCCTCCACTTT.

The genes are TRBV19 and TRBJ2-7; D possibly corresponds to TRBD2 (5 bases). The CDR3 is made up of 13 amino acids. Trimming left V 7 bases short and J 3 bases short, with 13 bases between. CDR1 and CDR2 (germline): LNHDA, SQIVND (reference sequence). The CDR3 is CASTAAGGYEQYF. In DNA, the CDR3 is TGTGCCAGTACCGCCGCAGGAGGCTACGAGCAGTACTTC.

This chain connects TRBV30 to TRBJ1-5, with D unresolved. The CDR3 length is 14 residues. V gave up 0 bases and J gave up 7 bases, with 13 bases separating them. Germline V gene lookup returns CDR1 GTSNPN and CDR2 SVGIG (reference sequence). Here the CDR3 reads CAWSVGGVAQPQHF. The CDR3 DNA sequence: TGTGCCTGGAGTGTCGGCGGGGTTGCACAGCCCCAGCATTTT. Based on the CDR3 plus reference TRBV30 and TRBJ1-5, the full variable domain is SQTIHQWPATLVQPVGSPLSLECTVEGTSNPNLYWYRQAAGRGLQLLFYSVGIGQISSEVPQNLSASRPQDRQFILSSKKLLLSDSGFYLCAWSVGGVAQPQHFGDGTRLSIL.

The chain carries TRBV5-1 and TRBJ1-2; a possible D gene is TRBD1 (6 bases). Germline CDR1 is SGHRS and CDR2 is YFSETQ. V lost 3 bases to trimming and J lost 10 bases, with 16 bases between them. The CDR3 loop spans 13 amino acids. The CDR3 protein is CASSSADRRDYTF. CDR3 coding DNA: TGCGCCAGCAGCTCGGCCGACAGGCGGGACTACACCTTC.

This clone has a single count. The CDR3 region has the DNA TGTGCCAGCAGTGAATTCGTGGGACAGGGAAATCGCGAGCAGTACTTC. Amino acid sequence: CASSEFVGQGNREQYF. The chain carries TRBV25-1 and TRBJ2-7; 9 nucleotides line up with TRBD1. This CDR3 contains 16 residues. CDR1 and CDR2 from the germline V gene are MGHDK and SYGVNS. Losses at the gene ends were 1 base for V and 6 bases for J; bases not matched to a gene: 10.

This chain links TRBV30 with TRBJ1-5, with TRBD1 matching 10 bases. Germline CDR1 and CDR2: GTSNPN and SVGIG (reference sequence). The CDR3 has 15 residues. J was trimmed by 4 bases and V by 3 bases; bases with no gene match: 6. The CDR3 sequence: CAWSGTGVSNQPQHF. The CDR3 nucleotides read TGTGCCTGGAGCGGGACAGGGGTTAGTAATCAGCCCCAGCATTTT.

The genes are TRBV19 and TRBJ2-3, with 9 bases matching TRBD1. In germline, CDR1 is LNHDA, CDR2 SQIVND (reference sequence). The CDR3 loop spans 15 amino acids. Trimming at V came to 7 bases and at J to 5 bases, leaving 10 bases not matched to a gene. CDR3 amino acids: CASIKPGQGIDTQYF. The DNA for the CDR3 is TGTGCCAGTATTAAGCCGGGACAGGGAATAGATACGCAGTATTTT.

CDR3 amino acids: CASSFRDWMDTEAFF. The CDR3 nucleotides read TGTGCCAGCAGCTTCAGGGACTGGATGGACACTGAAGCTTTCTTT. The V call is TRBV2, the J call TRBJ1-1; tentative D call: TRBD1 (5 bases). CDR1 and CDR2 from the germline V gene are SNHLY and FYNNEI. V lost 6 bases to trimming and J lost 3 bases, with 17 bases between them. CDR3 length: 15 residues. Complete variable domain (other parts from reference TRBV2 and TRBJ1-1): EPEVTQTPSHQVTQMGQEVILRCVPISNHLYFYWYRQILGQKVEFLVSFYNNEISEKSEIFDDQFSVERPDGSNFTLKIRSTKLEDSAMYFCASSFRDWMDTEAFFGQGTRLTVV.

V gene TRBV19 combines with J gene TRBJ2-3; possibly TRBD1 for D (5 bases). V was shortened by 1 base and J by 3 bases, with 8 bases between the two germline ends. The CDR3 totals 14 residues. The V gene's germline CDR1 is LNHDA and CDR2 SQIVND (reference sequence). CDR3 protein: CASSIVRATDTQYF. The DNA of the CDR3 is TGTGCCAGTAGTATAGTCAGGGCAACAGATACGCAGTATTTT.

This clone was detected only a few times. CDR3 protein: CASSERNTEAFF. CDR3 in DNA: TGTGCCAGCAGTGAAAGGAACACTGAAGCTTTCTTT. The chain uses TRBV2 and TRBJ1-1; D gene uncertain. The CDR3 is made up of 12 amino acids. V was shortened by 2 bases and J by 1 base, with 2 bases between the two germline ends. CDR1 and CDR2 (germline): SNHLY, FYNNEI. The full variable domain, completed using reference TRBV2 and TRBJ1-1, is EPEVTQTPSHQVTQMGQEVILRCVPISNHLYFYWYRQILGQKVEFLVSFYNNEISEKSEIFDDQFSVERPDGSNFTLKIRSTKLEDSAMYFCASSERNTEAFFGQGTRLTVV.

This clone was recorded a few times. The chain links TRBV14 to TRBJ1-2; D is undetermined. From germline, CDR1 is SGHDN and CDR2 FVKESK. The CDR3 has 13 residues. V was cut by 0 bases and J by 10 bases, with 12 bases left in between. The DNA of the CDR3 is TGTGCCAGCAGCCAAGATCGGAGGGTTGACTACACCTTC. Protein product: CASSQDRRVDYTF.

This clone was observed once. The chain links TRBV9 to TRBJ2-5, with D perhaps being TRBD1 or TRBD2 (7 bases each). The V and J ends lost 2 bases and 2 bases respectively, with 19 bases between them. The V gene's germline CDR1 is SGDLS and CDR2 YYNGEE. The CDR3 sequence is 17 residues long. This CDR3 reads CASSVPMAGGEQETQYF. DNA of the CDR3: TGTGCCAGCAGCGTGCCAATGGCAGGGGGGGAACAAGAGACCCAGTACTTC.

This clone is judged medium-sized. The V call is TRBV29-1, the J call TRBJ1-1, with D perhaps TRBD1 (5 bases). Trimming pared 6 bases from V and 0 bases from J, leaving 14 bases between. Germline values: CDR1 SQVTM, CDR2 ANQGSEA. This CDR3 contains 14 residues. The DNA for the CDR3 is TGCAGCGTACAGGCTAGGGGTATGAACACTGAAGCTTTCTTT. This translates into CSVQARGMNTEAFF.

The rearrangement links TRBV7-9 to TRBJ2-7, with 9 bases fitting TRBD1. The CDR3 contains 15 residues. The trim removed 5 bases at V and 0 bases at J, leaving 5 bases unmatched. Germline assignment: CDR1 SEHNR and CDR2 FQNEAQ (reference sequence). The CDR3 DNA reads as TGTGCCAGCAGCCCCGGACAGGGGAGCTCCTACGAGCAGTACTTC. Its translation is CASSPGQGSSYEQYF. Complete variable domain (other parts from reference TRBV7-9 and TRBJ2-7): DTGVSQNPRHKITKRGQNVTFRCDPISEHNRLYWYRQTLGQGPEFLTYFQNEAQLEKSRLLSDRFSAERPKGSFSTLEIQRTEQGDSAMYLCASSPGQGSSYEQYFGPGTRLTVT.

The chain has TRBV30 and TRBJ1-4, with 7 bases lining up with TRBD1. J gave up 8 bases and V 3 bases, and 3 bases lay outside the gene matches. This CDR3 has 12 amino acids. The V gene's germline CDR1 is GTSNPN and CDR2 SVGIG (reference sequence). CDR3 loop: CAWRQGGEKLFF. The CDR3 DNA is TGTGCCTGGAGGCAGGGGGGAGAAAAACTGTTTTTT.

The chain links TRBV6-5 to TRBJ2-5, with 10 positions matching TRBD2. The CDR3 loop spans 15 amino acids. Germline CDR1 and CDR2: MNHEY and SVGAGI. V was clipped by 5 bases and J by 3 bases; unmatched bases: 6. DNA of the CDR3: TGTGCCAGCAGTCCAGCCCTAGCGGGGGAAGAGACCCAGTACTTC. Amino acids: CASSPALAGEETQYF.

This chain uses TRBV9 with TRBJ1-3; the match to TRBD1 covers 7 bases. The germline V gene encodes CDR1 SGDLS and CDR2 YYNGEE. CDR3 size: 18 residues. With V trimmed by 0 bases and J by 2 bases, 11 bases remained unmatched. CDR3 region: CASSVATWSGGTGNTIYF. DNA for the CDR3: TGTGCCAGCAGCGTAGCTACGTGGTCAGGGGGGACTGGAAACACCATATATTTT.

This chain links TRBV5-6 with TRBJ1-1; no firm D call. In germline, CDR1 is SGHDT, CDR2 YYEEEE. The CDR3 consists of 13 residues. V lost 0 bases, J lost 0 bases, and 3 bases lay in between. This CDR3 is CASSLVMNTEAFF. The DNA of the CDR3 is TGTGCCAGCAGCTTGGTTATGAACACTGAAGCTTTCTTT.

This clone is a singleton in its sample. This chain joins TRBV25-1 and TRBJ1-6; 8 nucleotides align to TRBD1. The CDR3 contains 16 residues. The trim removed 3 bases at V and 8 bases at J, leaving 9 bases unmatched. Germline loops: CDR1 MGHDK, CDR2 SYGVNS. The CDR3 protein is CASSDQPPGQDSPLHF. The CDR3, as DNA: TGTGCCAGCAGTGACCAGCCCCCGGGACAGGATTCACCCCTCCACTTT.

The count of this clone is one. This rearrangement joins TRBV15 to TRBJ2-1, with TRBD1 matching 10 bases. The CDR3 has 16 residues. Germline V gene data show CDR1 as LNHNV and CDR2 as YYDKDF (reference sequence). With V trimmed by 0 bases and J by 5 bases, 4 bases remained unmatched. CDR3 region: CATSREGTGADNEQFF. The DNA for the CDR3 is TGTGCCACCAGCAGAGAGGGGACAGGGGCTGACAATGAGCAGTTCTTC.

This clone was observed a handful of times. This chain links TRBV19 with TRBJ1-5, with D unclear. CDR1 is LNHDA, CDR2 SQIVND, per germline (reference sequence). Trimming removed 3 bases at V and 7 bases at J, with 7 bases between. The CDR3 loop spans 12 amino acids. The DNA of the CDR3 is TGTGCCAGTAGTATGCCGGGCCAGCCCCAGCATTTT. It yields the protein CASSMPGQPQHF.

This clone was seen once. The rearrangement links TRBV9 to TRBJ2-5; 8 nucleotides align to TRBD1. Germline CDR1 SGDLS, CDR2 YYNGEE. The junction had 3 bases not matched to a gene; V was cut back by 3 bases and J by 2 bases. This CDR3 comprises 14 residues. CDR3 sequence reads: CASSARQGQETQYF. In DNA form, the CDR3 reads TGTGCCAGCAGCGCCCGACAGGGGCAAGAGACCCAGTACTTC.

V gene TRBV5-1 combines with J gene TRBJ2-2; no reliable D call. This CDR3 spans 14 amino acids. Trimming cost V 1 base and J 1 base, with 5 bases left between them. Germline V gives CDR1 SGHRS, CDR2 YFSETQ. The CDR3 reads CASSLSGNTGELFF. DNA for the CDR3: TGCGCCAGCAGCTTGTCGGGGAACACCGGGGAGCTGTTTTTT.

The table lists this clone with a few counts. CDR3 amino acids: CASSQEKWGGSDTQYF. As DNA, the CDR3 is TGCGCCAGCAGCCAAGAAAAGTGGGGGGGGTCAGATACGCAGTATTTT. The rearrangement links TRBV4-1 to TRBJ2-3; 7 bases map to TRBD2. With 0 bases clipped from V and 4 bases from J, the junction kept 7 bases outside the gene matches. CDR1 MGHRA and CDR2 YSYEKL come from the germline V gene. The CDR3 has 16 amino acids.

The chain employs TRBV19 and TRBJ1-1; possibly TRBD1 for D (6 bases). This CDR3 spans 14 amino acids. V lost 3 bases to trimming and J lost 5 bases, with 13 bases between them. Germline V gene lookup returns CDR1 LNHDA and CDR2 SQIVND (reference sequence). The CDR3 DNA reads as TGTGCCAGTAGTATCTGGGGGCCGAGGACTGAAGCTTTCTTT. Its translation: CASSIWGPRTEAFF.

This clone occurred a few times. This chain joins TRBV15 and TRBJ1-6; D not resolved. Germline CDR1 and CDR2: LNHNV and YYDKDF (reference sequence). The CDR3 is 15 amino acids. Trimming took 0 bases from V and 9 from J, leaving 12 bases between them. The CDR3 region has the DNA TGTGCCACCAGCAGAGACAAGGGCTACGGTTCACCCCTCCACTTT. This gives the protein CATSRDKGYGSPLHF. Variable domain in full (rest from reference TRBV15 and TRBJ1-6): DAMVIQNPRYQVTQFGKPVTLSCSQTLNHNVMYWYQQKSSQAPKLLFHYYDKDFNNEADTPDNFQSRRPNTSFCFLDIRSPGLGDTAMYLCATSRDKGYGSPLHFGNGTRLTVT.

The V and J genes are TRBV7-2 and TRBJ1-2; 7 positions match TRBD1. Germline V gene lookup returns CDR1 SGHTA and CDR2 FQGNSA. The V and J ends lost 1 base and 4 bases, in that order; junction bases with no gene match: 6. The CDR3 has 15 amino acids. CDR3 protein: CASSLGQGGTYGYTF. CDR3 DNA: TGTGCCAGCAGCTTAGGACAGGGAGGGACCTATGGCTACACCTTC.

The V call is TRBV18, the J call TRBJ2-7; 7 bases fit TRBD1. The CDR3 has 15 amino acids. With 1 base clipped from V and 2 bases from J, the junction kept 5 bases outside the gene matches. CDR1 KGHSH and CDR2 LQKENI come from the germline V gene. In DNA, the CDR3 is TGTGCCAGCTCACCACGGGGGACAGTACCCTACGAGCAGTACTTC. Amino acid sequence: CASSPRGTVPYEQYF.